The clone carrying this T cell receptor (beta chain) was picked up many times. Its antigen is undetermined. This sample is drawn from a study of T cells after yellow fever vaccination. Study-wide findings and caveats: Most clones from primary vaccination were detected again post-booster (96% CD4, 88% CD8).

MiXCR was run by TCRdb on the 5' RACE reads, yielding one entry per CDR3 protein. The data contain hundreds of thousands of distinct CDR3 sequences, approximately 15% of them singletons. This TCR came from a man aged 25 to 40 who received the YFV17D yellow fever vaccine. The sequences come from PBMCs, collected on the day of the yellow fever booster vaccination.

CDR3 in amino acids: CAISERQTGEKLFF. The CDR3 nucleotides read TGTGCCATCAGTGAACGGCAGACGGGCGAAAAACTGTTTTTT. The chain joins TRBV10-3 to TRBJ1-4; D remains ambiguous. The CDR3 runs to 14 residues. Between the trimmed V and J ends, which lost 3 bases and 8 bases, there was a span of 13 bases. Germline-derived CDR1 and CDR2 are ENHRY and SYGVKD.